Each of the 24 T cell receptor beta chains below was sequenced from the same sample in a study of cytomegalovirus exposure and HLA in healthy donors. PCR used 60 Vbeta primers and 13 Jbeta primers. Measured with immunoSEQ multiplex PCR; TCRdb has only the in-frame clones, and not every one. The sample records under 150,000 clones, about 64% being singletons. Specimen: PBMCs. These receptor sequences come from a man between 18 and 29 years old in good health and CMV-seropositive.

In this sample, this clone turned up a few times. J is TRBJ2-5 and V is TRBV7-8; D uncertain. CDR1 and CDR2 (germline): SGHVS, FQNEAQ. Trimming pared 7 bases from V and 5 bases from J, leaving 8 bases between. The CDR3 has 11 residues. The CDR3 loop reads CASTLSETQYF. The CDR3 nucleotides read TGTGCCAGCACCCTCTCGGAGACCCAGTACTTC.

The chain links TRBV19 to TRBJ2-4; 8 bases line up with TRBD1. The CDR3 totals 14 residues. The V segment lost 5 bases and the J segment 7 bases; nucleotides outside the gene matches: 7. Per the germline V gene, CDR1 is LNHDA and CDR2 is SQIVND (reference sequence). This CDR3 is CASSQTGASNIQYF. The CDR3 coding sequence is TGTGCCAGTAGTCAGACAGGGGCATCGAACATTCAGTACTTC. Full variable domain (missing parts from reference TRBV19 and TRBJ2-4): DGGITQSPKYLFRKEGQNVTLSCEQNLNHDAMYWYRQDPGQGLRLIYYSQIVNDFQKGDIAEGYSVSREKKESFPLTVTSAQKNPTAFYLCASSQTGASNIQYFGAGTRLSVL.

The CDR3 DNA follows: TGTGCCAGAAGCTTGGGGACTTCGGGAGGGATCCACTTT. Amino acids: CARSLGTSGGIHF. The chain has TRBV5-3 and TRBJ1-6; D is undetermined. TRBV5-3 is an ORF; its function is uncertain. The CDR3 extends over 13 amino acids. V was shortened by 0 bases and J by 17 bases, with 15 bases between the two germline ends.

The J gene is TRBJ1-6, the V gene TRBV7-8; TRBD1 matches at 7 bases. J was trimmed by 5 bases and V by 1 base; bases with no gene match: 2. The CDR3 covers 15 residues. Germline assignment: CDR1 SGHVS and CDR2 FQNEAQ. CDR3 coding DNA: TGTGCCAGCAGCTTAGGGGACAGAGATAATTCACCCCTCCACTTT. Its protein product is CASSLGDRDNSPLHF.

This clone was detected once. The V and J genes are TRBV10-3 and TRBJ2-7; D is perhaps TRBD1 (7 bases). The CDR3 consists of 14 residues. V was shortened by 3 bases and J by 3 bases, with 12 bases between the two germline ends. The germline V gene has CDR1 ENHRY and CDR2 SYGVKD. The CDR3 here is CAISDRGENYEQYV. CDR3 nucleotide sequence: TGTGCCATCAGTGACAGGGGGGAGAACTACGAGCAGTACGTC.

The J gene is TRBJ2-7, the V gene TRBV5-6; no firm D call. Germline V lookup: CDR1 SGHDT, CDR2 YYEEEE. Trimming stripped 2 bases from V and 0 bases from J, with 6 bases between. This CDR3 spans 13 amino acids. This chain's CDR3 is CASSFGSSYEQYF. CDR3 DNA: TGTGCCAGCAGCTTCGGTAGCTCCTACGAGCAGTACTTC.

The chain links TRBV5-6 to TRBJ2-2; TRBD1 matches at 8 bases. V shed 3 bases and J 6 bases; nucleotides not matched to a gene: 7. CDR3 length: 15 residues. CDR1 is SGHDT and CDR2 is YYEEEE in the germline V gene. CDR3 protein: CASSSMDREAGELFF. The CDR3 DNA is TGTGCCAGCAGCTCCATGGACAGGGAGGCCGGGGAGCTGTTTTTT.

The chain employs TRBV7-9 and TRBJ2-7; 8 positions match TRBD2. Germline trimming cut 3 bases from V and 2 bases from J; bases unmatched to any gene: 6. Germline assignment: CDR1 SEHNR and CDR2 FQNEAQ (reference sequence). The CDR3 runs 15 residues. CDR3: CASSLSGGGTYEQYF. The DNA for the CDR3 is TGTGCCAGCAGCTTGTCGGGAGGGGGGACCTACGAGCAGTACTTC.

The chain uses TRBV27 and TRBJ1-6; a possible D gene is TRBD1 (5 bases). CDR1 MNHEY and CDR2 SMNVEV come from the germline V gene (reference sequence). V was pared by 6 bases and J by 4 bases, with 16 bases between. This CDR3 region has 16 residues. CDR3 nucleotide sequence: TGTGCCAGCAGGAAGGAGGGGTCGAGGTATAATTCACCCCTCCACTTT. It translates to CASRKEGSRYNSPLHF.

The chain links TRBV30 to TRBJ2-1; the match to TRBD2 covers 11 bases. This CDR3 spans 17 amino acids. From germline, CDR1 is GTSNPN and CDR2 SVGIG (reference sequence). With V trimmed by 2 bases and J by 5 bases, 11 bases remained unmatched. Here the CDR3 reads CAWSSTRTSGSHNEQFF. CDR3 coding DNA: TGTGCCTGGAGTTCGACTCGGACTAGCGGGTCACACAATGAGCAGTTCTTC.

This chain links TRBV28 with TRBJ1-2; a possible D gene is TRBD1 (5 bases). From germline, CDR1 is MDHEN and CDR2 SYDVKM. CDR3 length: 15 amino acids. Between the trimmed V and J ends, which lost 4 bases and 6 bases, there was a span of 18 bases. This CDR3 is CASSSTKTGYDGYTF. CDR3 sequence (DNA): TGTGCCAGCAGTTCTACAAAAACAGGATATGATGGCTACACCTTC.

J is TRBJ2-1 and V is TRBV7-8; 8 positions match TRBD2. Germline lookup yields CDR1 SGHVS and CDR2 FQNEAQ. CDR3 size: 16 residues. J was trimmed by 1 base and V by 6 bases; bases with no gene match: 8. The DNA of the CDR3 is TGTGCCAGCAGTCCCGGGGGGGCCACTTCCTACAATGAGCAGTTCTTC. Translation: CASSPGGATSYNEQFF.

The rearrangement links TRBV15 to TRBJ1-5, with 9 bases that match TRBD1. This CDR3 has 15 residues. Trimming removed 1 base from V and 9 bases from J; junction bases left unmatched: 7. The germline V gene has CDR1 LNHNV and CDR2 YYDKDF (reference sequence). In DNA form, the CDR3 reads TGTGCCACCAGCAGAGGCGGGACAGGGCGTTGGCCCCAGCATTTT. It encodes CATSRGGTGRWPQHF.

The V call is TRBV11-3, the J call TRBJ2-5; 8 nucleotides match TRBD1. The CDR3 has 15 amino acids. V lost 1 base and J lost 2; bases outside the gene matches: 3. Looked up from germline, CDR1 is SGHNT and CDR2 is YENEEA. The CDR3 protein is CASSLGQGTQETQYF. CDR3 DNA: TGTGCCAGCAGCTTAGGACAGGGGACTCAAGAGACCCAGTACTTC. Looking up the rest from reference TRBV11-3 and TRBJ2-5 gives the full variable domain: EAGVVQSPRYKIIEKKQPVAFWCNPISGHNTLYWYLQNLGQGPELLIRYENEEAVDDSQLPKDRFSAERLKGVDSTLKIQPAELGDSAVYLCASSLGQGTQETQYFGPGTRLLVL.

V and J are TRBV6-1 and TRBJ1-6; no clear D gene. The V gene lost 3 bases and the J gene lost 4 bases, with 10 bases spanning the gap. The germline gives CDR1 MNHNS, CDR2 SASEGT. The CDR3 contains 15 residues. The CDR3, as DNA: TGTGCCAGCAGTGATGGCAGGATTTATAATTCACCCCTCCACTTT. As protein: CASSDGRIYNSPLHF.

The chain recombines TRBV6-5 with TRBJ1-1; D gene ambiguous. The CDR3 consists of 11 residues. Germline V gene sequence: CDR1 MNHEY, CDR2 SVGAGI. The V gene lost 7 bases and the J gene lost 4 bases, with 7 bases spanning the gap. The CDR3 sequence: CASIRGTEAFF. In DNA, the CDR3 is TGTGCCAGCATCCGGGGCACTGAAGCTTTCTTT.

The chain employs TRBV7-6 and TRBJ1-4; TRBD1 aligns across 9 bases. Trimming cost V 4 bases and J 7 bases; bases outside gene matches: 13. The CDR3 totals 17 residues. The germline CDR1 and CDR2 sequences are SGHVS and FNYEAQ. This chain's CDR3 is CASSSGRGTGSAEKLFF. The CDR3 bases are TGTGCCAGCAGCTCCGGGAGGGGGACAGGGTCTGCTGAAAAACTGTTTTTT.

V is TRBV9 and J is TRBJ2-1, with D possibly TRBD2 on 6 matching bases. V lost 3 bases and J lost 5, with 12 bases in between. Germline assignment: CDR1 SGDLS and CDR2 YYNGEE. This CDR3 region has 14 residues. The CDR3 reads CASSARLEHNEQFF. The CDR3 DNA reads TGTGCCAGCAGCGCCAGACTAGAACACAATGAGCAGTTCTTC.

This chain joins TRBV19 and TRBJ1-4, with D perhaps matching TRBD1 (6 bases). CDR1 and CDR2 (germline): LNHDA, SQIVND (reference sequence). V was cut by 10 bases and J by 7 bases, with 16 bases left in between. The CDR3 sequence is 13 residues long. The CDR3 bases are TGTGCCACTTCTCAGGACAGTGGTGAAAAACTGTTTTTT. Its translation: CATSQDSGEKLFF.

This chain connects TRBV2 to TRBJ1-5, with 10 bases aligning to TRBD1. Germline loops: CDR1 SNHLY, CDR2 FYNNEI. J was trimmed by 15 bases and V by 5 bases; bases with no gene match: 13. This CDR3 contains 14 residues. CDR3 in DNA: TGTGCCAGCAGTCCCCGGGACAGGGGCCGATTACCGCATTTT. Amino acids: CASSPRDRGRLPHF.

This rearrangement joins TRBV9 to TRBJ2-2; D is uncertain. Trimming removed 3 bases from V and 7 bases from J, with 10 bases in between. The length of the CDR3 is 13 residues. Germline-derived CDR1 and CDR2 are SGDLS and YYNGEE. CDR3 residues: CASSGHSGGELFF. CDR3 sequence (DNA): TGTGCCAGCAGCGGCCATAGTGGCGGGGAGCTGTTTTTT.

V is TRBV5-1 and J is TRBJ2-5; 8 nucleotides align to TRBD2. Per the germline V gene, CDR1 is SGHRS and CDR2 is YFSETQ. The CDR3 loop spans 15 amino acids. The trim removed 8 bases at V and 3 bases at J, leaving 12 bases unmatched. The chain's CDR3 is CASTGGGGQEETQYF. CDR3 in DNA: TGCGCCAGTACTGGTGGCGGGGGGCAGGAAGAGACCCAGTACTTC.

The V call is TRBV6-6, the J call TRBJ2-1; TRBD1 matches at 7 bases. In germline, CDR1 is MNHNY, CDR2 SVGAGI (reference sequence). The junction had 4 bases not matched to a gene; V was cut back by 0 bases and J by 5 bases. The CDR3 is made up of 15 amino acids. The CDR3 here is CASSYSNRGHNEQFF. For the CDR3, the DNA is TGTGCCAGCAGTTACTCGAATAGGGGGCACAATGAGCAGTTCTTC.

Only one count was recorded for this clone. V is TRBV5-6 and J is TRBJ2-5; no reliable D call. CDR3 length equals 14 residues. V was trimmed by 0 bases and J by 4 bases, leaving 10 bases between them. Germline CDR1 reads SGHDT; CDR2 reads YYEEEE. CDR3 sequence reads: CASSLGHLPETQYF. CDR3 coding DNA: TGTGCCAGCAGCTTGGGACACCTCCCAGAGACCCAGTACTTC.